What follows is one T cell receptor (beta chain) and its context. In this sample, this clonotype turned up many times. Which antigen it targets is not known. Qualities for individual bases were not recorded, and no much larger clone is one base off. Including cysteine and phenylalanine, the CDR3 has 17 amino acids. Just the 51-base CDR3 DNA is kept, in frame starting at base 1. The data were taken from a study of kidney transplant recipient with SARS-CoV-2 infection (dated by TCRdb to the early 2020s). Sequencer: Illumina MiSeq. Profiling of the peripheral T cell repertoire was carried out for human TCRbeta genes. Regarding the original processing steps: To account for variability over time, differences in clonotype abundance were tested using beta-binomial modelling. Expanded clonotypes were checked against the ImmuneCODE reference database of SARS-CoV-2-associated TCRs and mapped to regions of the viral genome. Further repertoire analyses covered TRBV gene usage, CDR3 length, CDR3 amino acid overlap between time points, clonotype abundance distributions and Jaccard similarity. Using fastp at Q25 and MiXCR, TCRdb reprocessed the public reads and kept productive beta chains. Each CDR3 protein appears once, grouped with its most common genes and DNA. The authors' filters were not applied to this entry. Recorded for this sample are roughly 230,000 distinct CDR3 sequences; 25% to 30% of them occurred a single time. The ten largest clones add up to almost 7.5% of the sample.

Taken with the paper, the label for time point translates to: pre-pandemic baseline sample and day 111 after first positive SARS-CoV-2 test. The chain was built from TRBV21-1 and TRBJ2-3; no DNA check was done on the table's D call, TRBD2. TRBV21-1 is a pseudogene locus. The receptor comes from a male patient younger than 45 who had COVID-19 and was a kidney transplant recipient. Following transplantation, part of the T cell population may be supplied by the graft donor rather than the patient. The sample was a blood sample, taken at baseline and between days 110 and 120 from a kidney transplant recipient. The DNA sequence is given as TGTGCCAGCAGGGTGGGCCTAGCTACAGTCATGCAAGATACGCAGTATTTT. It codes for CASRVGLATVMQDTQYF.